The entry below describes one T cell receptor (beta chain). Its antigen target is currently unknown. There are no base qualities to consult, and no much larger clone falls within one base. The library was built by means of 5' RACE. The sample was run on a NextSeq 500. In the TCR library protocol, a unique molecular identifier was attached to each TCR cDNA molecule so that PCR and sequencing errors could be corrected. The paper's data handling went like this. Decombinator tools were used for TCR identification, UMI-based error correction and CDR3 extraction. TCRs above a frequency of 2 per 1,000, corresponding to the top 1% of the tumor frequency distribution, were defined as expanded. Expanded tumor TCRs statistically deemed absent (corrected P<0.05) from at least one tumor region were classed as regional, and all other expanded tumor TCRs were classed as ubiquitous. Rényi diversity was computed with the R vegan package after subsampling each repertoire 100 times to 5,000 TCRs. CDR3 similarity networks were built from amino acid triplet string-kernel similarity, with CDR3s being connected when pairwise similarity was above 0.82. TCRdb itself trimmed the public reads at Q25 with fastp, ran MiXCR and retained productive beta chains. Each entry is one CDR3 protein sequence, shown with its most common DNA and genes. For this entry, the V and J calls and clone size follow TCRdb and not the study's own pipeline. Present in this sample are 20,000 to 25,000 distinct CDR3 sequences, around 6.6% of which were seen just once. About a tenth of the sample comes from the top ten.

This sample is part of a study of spatial heterogeneity in lung cancer (dated by TCRdb to about 2019). Regarding the study in general: Beta-chain transcripts were consistently detected in greater numbers than alpha-chain transcripts, which likely reflected higher beta-chain transcript abundance. A strong correlation was found between TCR transcript counts in tumor regions and a T cell transcriptional module score from matched bulk RNA-seq. In the raw uncorrected reads, each unique combination of TCR and UMI appeared more than ten times on average. In non-small cell lung cancer, the study quantitatively compared TCR alpha and beta repertoires across several tumor regions, matched nontumor lung, and blood. Nonsynonymous mutation counts, determined by whole-exome sequencing of tumor tissue, were related to TCR repertoire features. At surgery, both alpha and beta chains were TCR-sequenced in 200 to 250 tumor regions, approximately 64 matched nontumor lung samples and a few dozen PBMC samples.

On the study overall, not on this receptor specifically: Counts of ubiquitous and regional expanded TCRs correlated with counts of ubiquitous and regional nonsynonymous mutations, respectively. The tumor nonsynonymous mutation count correlated with the number of expanded intratumoral alpha and beta TCRs. Confirming at a functional level the hypothesis that regional TCRs recognize regional mutations was considered to require additional single-cell paired TCR alpha and beta sequencing. TCR-seq coverage of tumor T cells was estimated to be only about 7% for alpha chains and about 12% for beta chains.

CDR1 KGHDR and CDR2 SFDVKD were looked up in the germline V gene. V lost 3 bases and J lost 2 bases; the stretch between them is 16 bases long. From its cysteine to its phenylalanine, the CDR3 spans 17 amino acids. CDR3 DNA is the only sequence kept; it has 51 bases, read in frame from the first base. The time point label on this specimen signifies: sample taken at primary tumor resection. The donors were 65 to 90 patients from the lung TRACERx cohort who had early-stage, untreated non-small cell lung cancer. For TCR sequencing, whole RNA was extracted from tumor and nontumor lung tissue, or from cryopreserved PBMC samples, and no cell sorting was done. Patients were selected for TCR sequencing only if sufficient RNA was available from at least two tumor regions. Before selection, tumor and adjacent nontumor lung specimens were reviewed by a lung pathologist.

The receptor was isolated from a male donor with early-stage non-small cell lung cancer. The sequence links TRBV24-1 to TRBJ1-5; 6 matching bases give a weak D call of TRBD1. The starting material was lung tumor tissue, obtained at surgery. The base sequence is TGTGCCACCAGTGATAGCTCCAGGGGAGTCGGCAATCAGCCCCAGCATTTT. Its translation reads: CATSDSSRGVGNQPQHF.